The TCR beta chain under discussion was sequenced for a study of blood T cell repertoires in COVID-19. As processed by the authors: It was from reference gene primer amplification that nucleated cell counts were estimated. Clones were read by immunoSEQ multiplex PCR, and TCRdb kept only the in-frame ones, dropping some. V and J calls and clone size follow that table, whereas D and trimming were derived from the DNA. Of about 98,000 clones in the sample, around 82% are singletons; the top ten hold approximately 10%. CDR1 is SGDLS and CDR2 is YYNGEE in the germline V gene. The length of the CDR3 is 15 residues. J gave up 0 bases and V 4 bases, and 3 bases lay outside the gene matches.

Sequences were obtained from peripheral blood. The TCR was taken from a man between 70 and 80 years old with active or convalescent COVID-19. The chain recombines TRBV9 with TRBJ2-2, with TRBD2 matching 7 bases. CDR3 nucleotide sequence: TGTGCCAGCAGCAGGAGCGGGACGAACACCGGGGAGCTGTTTTTT. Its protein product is CASSRSGTNTGELFF. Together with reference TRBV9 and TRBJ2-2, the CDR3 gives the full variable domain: DSGVTQTPKHLITATGQRVTLRCSPRSGDLSVYWYQQSLDQGLQFLIQYYNGEERAKGNILERFSAQQFPDLHSELNLSSLELGDSALYFCASSRSGTNTGELFFGEGSRLTVL.